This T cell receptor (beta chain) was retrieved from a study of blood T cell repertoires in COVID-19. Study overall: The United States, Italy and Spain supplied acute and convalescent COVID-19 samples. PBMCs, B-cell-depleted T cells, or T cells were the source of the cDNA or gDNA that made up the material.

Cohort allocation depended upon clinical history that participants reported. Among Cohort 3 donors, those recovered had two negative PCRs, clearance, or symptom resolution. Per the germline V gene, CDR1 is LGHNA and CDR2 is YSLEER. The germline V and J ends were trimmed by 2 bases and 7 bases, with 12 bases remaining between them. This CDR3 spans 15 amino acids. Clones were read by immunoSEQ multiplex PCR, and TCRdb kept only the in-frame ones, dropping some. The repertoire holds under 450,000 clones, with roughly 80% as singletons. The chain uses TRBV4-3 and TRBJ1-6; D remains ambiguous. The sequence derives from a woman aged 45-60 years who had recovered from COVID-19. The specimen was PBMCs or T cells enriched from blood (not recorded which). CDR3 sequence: CASSQLAGVNSPLHF. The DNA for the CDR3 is TGCGCCAGCAGCCAACTGGCGGGCGTCAATTCACCCCTCCACTTT.